This paragraph reports one T cell receptor beta chain. Its antigen is not yet known. No quality values exist for individual bases; no much larger clone is one base distant. This record comes from a study of ipilimumab plus nivolumab after autologous stem cell transplantation (dated by TCRdb to about 2021). Concerning the study at large: A median of roughly five ipilimumab doses and about eight nivolumab doses was received by trial patients. The DLBCL cohort included primary refractory and relapsed disease, with 18-month progression-free survival of about 86% and 29% respectively. Patients undergoing autologous transplant for high-risk diffuse large B cell lymphoma, mature T cell lymphoma, or multiple myeloma were enrolled in the trial. The intent-to-treat population of the trial consisted of around 37 patients. What the work shows at the level of the full study, not this receptor alone: Combined checkpoint inhibition appeared tolerable as post-transplant consolidation, according to the authors' conclusion. The authors stated that profiles of the T cell receptor repertoire, regulatory T cell phenotype and gut microbiota provided a biologic rationale for studying this approach further.

Starting 14 to 28 days after the autologous transplant, patients began checkpoint therapy, which included ipilimumab at 1 mg/kg intravenously on day 1 of selected weeks. The nivolumab dose was 3 mg/kg intravenously, delivered on day 1 of weeks 1, 4, 7, 10, and every two weeks through week 26. This Phase Ib clinical trial tested ipilimumab plus nivolumab, a combined checkpoint inhibition, as consolidation after autologous stem cell transplantation. Receptor amplification or capture employed the immunoSEQ multiplex PCR assay. TCRdb took this table from immuneACCESS and kept in-frame rearrangements with V and J called. Such tables lack part of the clones; where checked against another copy, unresolved V genes explain under half of the gap, and the rest is unexplained. Within this sample are roughly 16,000 clones, with roughly four fifths of them counted one time only. The top ten hold approximately 20% of the sample.

Deletion took 2 bases off V and 5 bases off J, with a span of 13 bases between the germline ends. CDR1 is given as SGDLS and CDR2 as YYNGEE, both from the germline V gene. The CDR3 starts with the cysteine, ends with the phenylalanine, and has 14 residues. The sequence is cut down to CDR3 DNA, 42 bases in frame from base 1. The TCR originated in a male donor with diffuse large B-cell lymphoma. Material: PBMCs, obtained in a trial of ipilimumab plus nivolumab as post-transplant consolidation. This sequence uses TRBV9 and TRBJ2-5, with a tentative D gene TRBD2 over 5 matching bases. The CDR3 protein is CASSVTGMRETQYF. The base sequence is TGTGCCAGCAGCGTGACGGGGATGAGGGAGACCCAGTACTTC.